The clone carrying this T cell receptor (beta chain) has more than one count but fewer than ten. The antigen is unknown. The assay was immunoSEQ multiplex PCR, and TCRdb's table has in-frame clones only and misses some. This sample has 230,000 or so clones, with 65% found just once. The germline gives CDR1 SGHRS, CDR2 YFSETQ. Trimming cost V 4 bases and J 0 bases, with 14 bases left between them. CDR3 length: 15 residues. These data come from a study of shared clonotypes between healthy human individuals. Study overall: Donors, aged 18 to 49, were a couple of women and a few men. There were three CD4 naive, three CD4 memory, two CD8 naive and one CD8 memory plates per donor. Points from the study as a whole: Measured sharing among donors was expected to vary with sequencing depth.

The sample taken for sequencing was memory CD4+ T cells sorted from blood. Subset indicated: CD45RA-negative fraction. The source is a man aged 30-40 years in good health. The V gene is TRBV5-1, the J gene TRBJ2-7; the D is unclear. CDR3 amino acids: CASSPGTYSSYEQYF. The CDR3 DNA sequence: TGCGCCAGCAGCCCCGGAACTTACAGCTCCTACGAGCAGTACTTC.